A single sample gave rise to the 21 T cell receptor beta chains below, sequenced in a study of T cells after yellow fever vaccination. TCRdb redid the calling of the 5' RACE reads with MiXCR, one entry per CDR3 protein. The sample shows some 350,000 distinct CDR3 sequences, 4% of them seen only once. This sample comprised PBMCs, obtained 5 days after the yellow fever booster vaccination. The receptor set was obtained from a man younger than 30 who received the YFV17D yellow fever vaccine.

The chain carries TRBV29-1 and TRBJ2-7; no clear D. The germline CDR1 and CDR2 sequences are SQVTM and ANQGSEA. The CDR3 length is 14 residues. The V end lost 1 base, the J end lost 9 bases, and 19 bases lay between the germline ends. The CDR3 loop reads CSVEAELLESRQYF. CDR3 nucleotides: TGCAGCGTTGAAGCCGAACTTCTCGAGTCCCGGCAGTACTTC.

This clonotype was observed a few times. The chain uses TRBV7-3 and TRBJ2-1; TRBD2 aligns across 9 bases. CDR3 length: 16 amino acids. The junction had 8 bases not matched to a gene; V was cut back by 1 base and J by 7 bases. CDR1 and CDR2 (germline): SGHTA, FQGTGA. CDR3 in DNA: TGTGCCAGCAGCTTAAACTACGAGCTAGCGGGAAATGAGCAGTTCTTC. This sequence encodes CASSLNYELAGNEQFF.

This chain links TRBV12-3 or TRBV12-4 with TRBJ1-2; possibly TRBD1 for D (5 bases). The length of the CDR3 is 12 residues. V lost 6 bases and J lost 4, with 9 bases in between. The DNA for the CDR3 is TGTGCCAGCAGCAGGGAACTCTATGGCTACACCTTC. It codes for CASSRELYGYTF.

This clonotype was counted only a few times. V usage is TRBV11-2 and J usage is TRBJ2-7; D is undetermined. CDR3 size: 12 residues. V was cut by 4 bases and J by 4 bases, with 8 bases left in between. In germline, CDR1 is SGHAT, CDR2 FQNNGV. CDR3 coding DNA: TGTGCCAGCAGCTCCTCGTTATACGAGCAGTACTTC. This gives the protein CASSSSLYEQYF.

This clonotype has at least ten counts. V gene TRBV7-9 combines with J gene TRBJ2-5, with D unclear. Trimming left V 4 bases short and J 2 bases short, with 11 bases between. Germline CDR1 reads SEHNR; CDR2 reads FQNEAQ (reference sequence). This CDR3 has 14 amino acids. The CDR3 region is CASSSKQRQETQYF. The CDR3 DNA sequence: TGTGCCAGCAGCTCAAAGCAGAGGCAAGAGACCCAGTACTTC.

This clonotype was counted between two and nine times. The chain is built from TRBV20-1 and TRBJ2-3, with 8 bases lining up with TRBD1. This CDR3 is built from 13 residues. Trimming cost V 6 bases and J 2 bases; bases outside gene matches: 4. Looked up from germline, CDR1 is DFQATT and CDR2 is SNEGSKA (reference sequence). CDR3 in amino acids: CSATGGNTDTQYF. The CDR3 DNA reads as TGCAGTGCAACAGGGGGGAACACAGATACGCAGTATTTT.

The rearrangement uses TRBV2 and TRBJ2-1; 7 bases agree with TRBD2. J lost 5 bases, V lost 8 bases, and 6 bases had no gene match. CDR3 length: 13 amino acids. CDR1 SNHLY and CDR2 FYNNEI come from the germline V gene. The CDR3 loop is CASRRDYNNEQFF. Here the CDR3 DNA reads TGTGCCAGCCGCCGGGACTATAACAATGAGCAGTTCTTC. Based on the CDR3 plus reference TRBV2 and TRBJ2-1, the full variable domain is EPEVTQTPSHQVTQMGQEVILRCVPISNHLYFYWYRQILGQKVEFLVSFYNNEISEKSEIFDDQFSVERPDGSNFTLKIRSTKLEDSAMYFCASRRDYNNEQFFGPGTRLTVL.

This clonotype was recorded at least ten times. This chain joins TRBV18 and TRBJ1-2; TRBD1 matches at 10 bases. V lost 3 bases, J lost 4 bases, and 2 bases stayed unmatched. The CDR3 is 14 residues long. In germline, CDR1 is KGHSH, CDR2 LQKENI. The CDR3 region has the DNA TGTGCCAGCTCACCTTGGACAGGGGGCTATGGCTACACCTTC. It yields the protein CASSPWTGGYGYTF.

This clonotype has ten or more counts. The CDR3 protein is CASSRTGAEDTQYF. DNA of the CDR3: TGTGCCAGCAGTCGGACAGGGGCGGAAGATACGCAGTATTTT. This rearrangement joins TRBV6-2 or TRBV6-3 to TRBJ2-3, with 9 nucleotides matching TRBD1. V shed 5 bases, J shed 5 bases, and the junction held 5 bases outside the gene matches. Per the germline V gene, CDR1 is MNHEY and CDR2 is SVGEGT. There are 14 residues in the CDR3.

This clonotype was detected a few times. The chain uses TRBV9 and TRBJ1-2, with TRBD1 matching over 10 bases. The CDR3 is made up of 15 amino acids. CDR1 SGDLS and CDR2 YYNGEE come from the germline V gene. The V segment lost 3 bases and the J segment 6 bases; nucleotides outside the gene matches: 8. CDR3 bases: TGTGCCAGCAGCGCGGCGGGACAGGGGAGCAATGGCTACACCTTC. Protein product: CASSAAGQGSNGYTF.

For this clonotype: A much larger clone lies one base from this, so it may be a read error. The chain recombines TRBV13 with TRBJ1-1; D is perhaps TRBD1 (5 bases). The CDR3 contains 13 residues. Germline V gene data show CDR1 as PRHDT and CDR2 as FYEKMQ (reference sequence). CDR3 nucleotides: TGTGCCAGCTGCTTCGCAGGGAGAACTGAAGCTTTCTTT. Protein: CASCFAGRTEAFF.

This clonotype has just a few counts. This chain connects TRBV4-1 to TRBJ1-4; TRBD1 might be the D (5 bases). The CDR3 has 13 amino acids. Germline CDR1 is MGHRA and CDR2 is YSYEKL. Trimming pared 1 base from V and 7 bases from J, leaving 7 bases between. CDR3 sequence (DNA): TGCGCCAGCAGCCAAGCACAGGTTGAAAAACTGTTTTTT. Translation gives CASSQAQVEKLFF.

The sample holds a few counts of this clonotype. The V call is TRBV7-6, the J call TRBJ2-5; D gene ambiguous. Germline CDR1 is SGHVS and CDR2 is FNYEAQ. V dropped 3 bases and J dropped 4 bases, with 9 bases sitting between them. This CDR3 contains 13 residues. CDR3 nucleotide sequence: TGTGCCAGCAGCTTTCTGGGGTTAGAGACCCAGTACTTC. Its translation: CASSFLGLETQYF. Based on the CDR3 plus reference TRBV7-6 and TRBJ2-5, the full variable domain is GAGVSQSPRYKVTKRGQDVALRCDPISGHVSLYWYRQALGQGPEFLTYFNYEAQQDKSGLPNDRFSAERPEGSISTLTIQRTEQRDSAMYRCASSFLGLETQYFGPGTRLLVL.

The chain joins TRBV6-2 or TRBV6-3 to TRBJ2-1; D perhaps matches TRBD1 (5 bases). The CDR3 has 12 amino acids. Per germline, CDR1 MNHEY and CDR2 SVGEGT. The V end lost 6 bases, the J end lost 9 bases, and 12 bases lay between the germline ends. CDR3 amino acids: CASRQGGGEQFF. DNA for the CDR3: TGTGCCAGCAGGCAGGGTGGCGGTGAGCAGTTCTTC.

This CDR3 is CASSLGLGALGTDTQYF. The CDR3 region has the DNA TGCGCCAGCAGCTTGGGATTGGGGGCCCTCGGCACAGATACGCAGTATTTT. The chain has TRBV5-1 and TRBJ2-3; D might be TRBD1 (6 bases). The V gene's germline CDR1 is SGHRS and CDR2 YFSETQ. The V gene lost 0 bases and the J gene lost 1 base, with 15 bases spanning the gap. This CDR3 comprises 17 residues.

This clonotype was recorded many times. The CDR3 DNA is TGCAGTGTCCCCCGGACAGGGGGTACTGAAGCTTTCTTT. Its translation: CSVPRTGGTEAFF. V is TRBV20-1 and J is TRBJ1-1; 10 bases agree with TRBD1. J was trimmed by 5 bases and V by 7 bases; bases with no gene match: 7. The CDR3 has 13 residues. Germline V gene lookup returns CDR1 DFQATT and CDR2 SNEGSKA (reference sequence).

At least ten counts were recorded for this clonotype. The chain links TRBV27 to TRBJ2-3, with 8 positions matching TRBD1. V gave up 3 bases and J gave up 2 bases; unmatched junction bases: 13. The CDR3 spans 18 residues. Germline V CDR1 and CDR2: MNHEY, SMNVEV (reference sequence). This CDR3 is CASSFYPGTGPLTDTQYF. CDR3 bases: TGTGCCAGCAGTTTCTACCCCGGGACAGGACCGCTCACAGATACGCAGTATTTT.

This clonotype has only a few counts. The chain links TRBV2 to TRBJ2-7; 7 bases line up with TRBD1. The germline V gene encodes CDR1 SNHLY and CDR2 FYNNEI. The CDR3 sequence is 12 residues long. J was trimmed by 5 bases and V by 9 bases; bases with no gene match: 7. CDR3 in amino acids: CASMGQWNEQYF. The CDR3 DNA sequence: TGTGCCAGTATGGGACAGTGGAACGAGCAGTACTTC.

The CDR3 region has the DNA TGCAGTGCCCCACAACCCCCAGGGAACACTGAAGCTTTCTTT. This encodes CSAPQPPGNTEAFF. The chain carries TRBV20-1 and TRBJ1-1; D not resolved. Trimming removed 6 bases from V and 1 base from J, with 15 bases in between. Looked up from germline, CDR1 is DFQATT and CDR2 is SNEGSKA (reference sequence). The CDR3 loop spans 14 amino acids.

A few counts support this clonotype. The genes are TRBV13 and TRBJ2-5; 10 bases are a match to TRBD2. Germline lookup yields CDR1 PRHDT and CDR2 FYEKMQ (reference sequence). This CDR3 has 15 amino acids. V lost 3 bases to trimming and J lost 5 bases; unmatched junction nucleotides: 6. CDR3 nucleotides: TGTGCCAGCAGCTTCGGAGCGGGGGGGCCTGAGACCCAGTACTTC. Its translation: CASSFGAGGPETQYF.

V gene TRBV5-4 combines with J gene TRBJ1-1, with no clear D. The CDR3 contains 12 residues. Germline V lookup: CDR1 SGHNT, CDR2 YYREEE (reference sequence). V lost 0 bases to trimming and J lost 6 bases, with 6 bases between them. CDR3 sequence (DNA): TGTGCCAGCAGCTTGGTCCCCGCTGAAGCTTTCTTT. It specifies CASSLVPAEAFF.